The 7 T cell receptor beta chains below all came from one sample that was sequenced in a study of neoadjuvant nivolumab and ipilimumab in lung cancer. This table comes from immunoSEQ multiplex PCR, and its TCRdb copy is limited to in-frame clones, with some not included. The sample yields some 13,000 clones, roughly 75% seen once. Source: peripheral blood, taken after neoadjuvant nivolumab, alone or with ipilimumab, at or shortly before surgery. The receptors stem from an adult with non-small cell lung cancer.

V and J are TRBV2 and TRBJ2-5; D remains ambiguous. From germline, CDR1 is SNHLY and CDR2 FYNNEI. With 6 bases removed from V and 2 bases from J, the gap between germline ends came to 10 bases. The CDR3 has 13 residues. The CDR3 here is CASRRPIQETQYF. CDR3 DNA: TGTGCCAGCAGACGACCCATTCAAGAGACCCAGTACTTC.

The chain recombines TRBV6-5 with TRBJ2-7; D perhaps matches TRBD2 (7 bases). The CDR3 has 14 amino acids. V lost 5 bases and J 6 bases, leaving 17 bases between the germline ends. Germline V gives CDR1 MNHEY, CDR2 SVGAGI. DNA for the CDR3: TGTGCCAGCAGTGTACAGGGAGGGTGGGGCGAGCAGTACTTC. As protein: CASSVQGGWGEQYF.

The rearrangement links TRBV7-3 to TRBJ2-2; no clear D gene. V was clipped by 5 bases and J by 2 bases, with 9 bases between them. Germline lookup yields CDR1 SGHTA and CDR2 FQGTGA. CDR3 length: 14 amino acids. The DNA of the CDR3 is TGTGCCAGCAGCCCACGAGGTAACACCGGGGAGCTGTTTTTT. It codes for CASSPRGNTGELFF.

This clone has just a few counts. V gene TRBV5-1 combines with J gene TRBJ2-7; D possibly corresponds to TRBD1 (6 bases). V was shortened by 4 bases and J by 3 bases, with 11 bases between the two germline ends. Looked up from germline, CDR1 is SGHRS and CDR2 is YFSETQ. CDR3 length: 13 residues. The CDR3 DNA reads as TGCGCCAGCAGCAGAGGACAGATCTACGAGCAGTACTTC. Translated: CASSRGQIYEQYF.

Only a few counts were recorded for this clone. The chain joins TRBV10-3 to TRBJ1-2; a possible D gene is TRBD1 (6 bases). This CDR3 comprises 12 residues. Germline V gives CDR1 ENHRY, CDR2 SYGVKD. The V end was cut by 8 bases, the J end by 4 bases, with 11 bases between. CDR3 in amino acids: CAIWGRGYGYTF. The CDR3 nucleotides are TGTGCCATCTGGGGCAGGGGCTATGGCTACACCTTC.

The chain carries TRBV7-9 and TRBJ2-7; TRBD2 aligns across 7 bases. V shed 5 bases, J shed 7 bases, and the junction held 5 bases outside the gene matches. Germline V gives CDR1 SEHNR, CDR2 FQNEAQ (reference sequence). The CDR3 loop spans 12 amino acids. CDR3 DNA sequence: TGTGCCAGCAGCCCTCCGGGGGGAGAGCAGTACTTC. It codes for CASSPPGGEQYF.

The V gene is TRBV14, the J gene TRBJ1-2; TRBD1 agrees at 7 bases. The CDR3 length is 14 residues. V trimming: 4 bases; J trimming: 5 bases; junction bases outside the gene matches: 7. Germline V lookup: CDR1 SGHDN, CDR2 FVKESK. The CDR3 DNA follows: TGTGCCAGCAGCCCCGGACAGGACCTATATGGCTACACCTTC. Its protein is CASSPGQDLYGYTF.